The entry below describes one T cell receptor (beta chain). Its cognate antigen is unknown. The sample contains more than one DNA sequence encoding this CDR3. The data are from a study of T cells in localized non-small cell lung cancer. Study observations and caveats: Among the top 100 tumor clones, a median approximately 55 appeared in adjacent lung. Among blood samples, higher T cell density accompanied longer overall survival. It was uninvolved adjacent lung that showed the highest T cell clonality, exceeding tumor.

Using immunoSEQ multiplex PCR, the repertoire was profiled, and TCRdb retains in-frame clones only, with some absent. The sample lists around 130,000 clones, 70% to 90% occurring once. V lost 5 bases and J 2 bases, leaving 5 bases between the germline ends. The CDR3 sequence is 11 residues long. Looked up from germline, CDR1 is SGHRS and CDR2 is YFSETQ. The chain has TRBV5-1 and TRBJ2-7, with D hard to call. The sequence was collected from a female donor of 60 years or more with stage I lung adenocarcinoma. The sequenced sample was peripheral blood, obtained before any cancer treatment. CDR3 in DNA: TGCGCCAGCAGTTCGGCCTACGAGCAGTACTTC. This gives the protein CASSSAYEQYF.